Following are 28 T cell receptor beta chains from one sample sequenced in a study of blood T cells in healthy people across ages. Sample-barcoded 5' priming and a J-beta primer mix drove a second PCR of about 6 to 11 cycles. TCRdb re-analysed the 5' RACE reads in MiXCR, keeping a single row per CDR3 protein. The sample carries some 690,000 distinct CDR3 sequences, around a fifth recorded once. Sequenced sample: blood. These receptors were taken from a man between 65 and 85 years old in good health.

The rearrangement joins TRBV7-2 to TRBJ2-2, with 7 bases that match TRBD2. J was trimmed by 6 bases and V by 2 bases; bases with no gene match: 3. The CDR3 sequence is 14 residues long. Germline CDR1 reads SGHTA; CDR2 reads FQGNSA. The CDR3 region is CASSLWGGSGELFF. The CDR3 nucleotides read TGTGCCAGCAGCTTATGGGGGGGTTCCGGGGAGCTGTTTTTT.

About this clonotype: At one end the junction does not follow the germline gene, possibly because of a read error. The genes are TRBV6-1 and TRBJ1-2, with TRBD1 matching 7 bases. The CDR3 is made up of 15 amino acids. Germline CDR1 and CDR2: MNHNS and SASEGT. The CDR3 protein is CTSSEASQGGDGYTF. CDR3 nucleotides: TGTACCAGCAGTGAAGCCTCCCAGGGGGGAGACGGCTACACCTTC.

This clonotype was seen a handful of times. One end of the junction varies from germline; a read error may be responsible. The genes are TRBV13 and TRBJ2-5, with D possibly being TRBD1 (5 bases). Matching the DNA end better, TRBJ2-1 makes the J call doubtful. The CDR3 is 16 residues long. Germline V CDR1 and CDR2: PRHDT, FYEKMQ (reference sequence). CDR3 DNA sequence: TGCGCCAGCAGCTTAAGGCAGGGATCGCCCTACAATGAGCAGTTCTTC. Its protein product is CASSLRQGSPYNEQFF.

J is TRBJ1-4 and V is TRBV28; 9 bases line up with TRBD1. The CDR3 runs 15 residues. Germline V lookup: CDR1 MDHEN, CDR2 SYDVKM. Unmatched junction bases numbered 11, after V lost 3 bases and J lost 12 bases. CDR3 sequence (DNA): TGTGCCAGCAGTTTCGTCGGGACAGGGACTCGCCAACTGTTTTTT. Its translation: CASSFVGTGTRQLFF.

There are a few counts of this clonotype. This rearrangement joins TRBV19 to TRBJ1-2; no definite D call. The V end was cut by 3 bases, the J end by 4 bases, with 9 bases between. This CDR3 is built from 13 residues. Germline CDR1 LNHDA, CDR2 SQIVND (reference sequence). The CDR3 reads CASSITAIYGYTF. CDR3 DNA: TGTGCCAGTAGTATCACTGCCATCTATGGCTACACCTTC.

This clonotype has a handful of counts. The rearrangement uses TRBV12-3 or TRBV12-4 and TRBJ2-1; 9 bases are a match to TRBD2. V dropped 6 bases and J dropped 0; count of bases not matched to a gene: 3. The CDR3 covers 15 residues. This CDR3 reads CASRRGGASYNEQFF. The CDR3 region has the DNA TGTGCCAGCAGGCGCGGGGGGGCCTCCTACAATGAGCAGTTCTTC.

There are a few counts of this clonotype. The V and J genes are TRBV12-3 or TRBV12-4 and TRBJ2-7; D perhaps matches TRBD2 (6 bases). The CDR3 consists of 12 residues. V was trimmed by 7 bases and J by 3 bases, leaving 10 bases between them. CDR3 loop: CASTQGLYEQYF. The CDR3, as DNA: TGTGCCAGCACCCAGGGACTCTACGAGCAGTACTTC.

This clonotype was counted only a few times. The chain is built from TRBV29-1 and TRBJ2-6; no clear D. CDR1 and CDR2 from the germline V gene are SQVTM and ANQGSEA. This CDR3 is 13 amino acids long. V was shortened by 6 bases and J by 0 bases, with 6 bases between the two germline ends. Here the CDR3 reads CSVTISGANVLTF. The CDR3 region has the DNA TGCAGCGTCACGATCTCTGGGGCCAACGTCCTGACTTTC.

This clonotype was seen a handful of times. This CDR3 is CATSATGNSGNTIYF. CDR3 bases: TGTGCCACCTCCGCAACAGGGAATTCGGGAAACACCATATATTTT. This chain joins TRBV19 and TRBJ1-3, with a weak D call TRBD1 (6 bases). This CDR3 is 15 amino acids long. Germline CDR1 and CDR2: LNHDA and SQIVND (reference sequence). Trimming cost V 10 bases and J 4 bases, with 20 bases left between them.

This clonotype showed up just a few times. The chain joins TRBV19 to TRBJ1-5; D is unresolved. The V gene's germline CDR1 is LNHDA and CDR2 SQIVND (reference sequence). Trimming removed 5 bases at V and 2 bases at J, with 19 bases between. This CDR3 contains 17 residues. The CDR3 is CASSPYGGRVGNQPQHF. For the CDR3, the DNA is TGTGCCAGTAGTCCCTACGGAGGTCGGGTAGGCAATCAGCCCCAGCATTTT.

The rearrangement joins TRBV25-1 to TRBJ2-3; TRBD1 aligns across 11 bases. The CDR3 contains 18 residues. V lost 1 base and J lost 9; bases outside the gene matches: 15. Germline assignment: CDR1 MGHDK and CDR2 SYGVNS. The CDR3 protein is CASSESSLDRGPRGTQYF. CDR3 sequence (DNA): TGTGCCAGCAGTGAATCCTCCCTGGACAGGGGGCCACGAGGAACGCAGTATTTT.

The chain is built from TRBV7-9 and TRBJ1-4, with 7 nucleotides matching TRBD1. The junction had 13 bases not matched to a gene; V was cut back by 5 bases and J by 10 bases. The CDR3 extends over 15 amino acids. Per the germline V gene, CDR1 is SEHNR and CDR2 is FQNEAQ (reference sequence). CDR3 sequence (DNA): TGTGCCAGCAGCGGGGGGGAAACAGGGGTCGGAAAACTGTTTTTT. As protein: CASSGGETGVGKLFF.

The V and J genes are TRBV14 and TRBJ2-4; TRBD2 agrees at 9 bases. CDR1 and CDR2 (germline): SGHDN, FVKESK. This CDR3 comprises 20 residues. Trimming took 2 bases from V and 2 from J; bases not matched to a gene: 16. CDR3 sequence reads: CASSQSFASGIDGTKNIQYF. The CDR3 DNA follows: TGTGCCAGCAGCCAATCCTTCGCTAGCGGGATAGACGGGACCAAAAACATTCAGTACTTC.

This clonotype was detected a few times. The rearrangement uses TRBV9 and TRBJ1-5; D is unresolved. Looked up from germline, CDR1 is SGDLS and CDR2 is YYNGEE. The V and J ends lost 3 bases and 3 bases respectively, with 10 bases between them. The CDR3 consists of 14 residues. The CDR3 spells CASSEFPDNQPQHF. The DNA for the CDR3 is TGTGCCAGCAGCGAATTCCCAGACAATCAGCCCCAGCATTTT.

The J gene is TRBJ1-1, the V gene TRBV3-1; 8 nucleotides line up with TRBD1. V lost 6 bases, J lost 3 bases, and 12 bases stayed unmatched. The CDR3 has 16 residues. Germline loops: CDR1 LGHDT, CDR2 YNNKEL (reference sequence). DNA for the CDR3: TGTGCCAGCAGTGTGGCAGGGGGCGTTTCGGACACTGAAGCTTTCTTT. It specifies CASSVAGGVSDTEAFF.

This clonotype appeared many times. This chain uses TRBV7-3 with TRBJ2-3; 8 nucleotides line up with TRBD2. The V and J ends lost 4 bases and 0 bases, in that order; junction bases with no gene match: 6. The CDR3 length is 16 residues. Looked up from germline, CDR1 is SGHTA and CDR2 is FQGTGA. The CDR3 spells CASSSARLASTDTQYF. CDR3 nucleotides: TGTGCCAGCAGCTCTGCCCGACTAGCGAGCACAGATACGCAGTATTTT.

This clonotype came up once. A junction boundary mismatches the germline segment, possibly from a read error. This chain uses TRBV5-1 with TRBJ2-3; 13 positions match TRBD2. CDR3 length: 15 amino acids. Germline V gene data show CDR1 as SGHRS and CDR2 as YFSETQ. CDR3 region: CVSRGLAGSTDTQYF. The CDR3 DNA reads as TGCGTCAGCAGGGGACTAGCGGGGAGCACAGATACGCAGTATTTT.

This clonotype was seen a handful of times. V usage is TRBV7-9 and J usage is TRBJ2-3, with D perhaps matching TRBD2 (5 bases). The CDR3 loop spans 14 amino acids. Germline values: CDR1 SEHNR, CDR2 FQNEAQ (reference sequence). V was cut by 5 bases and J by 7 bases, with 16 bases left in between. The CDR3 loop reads CASSRSESAHTQYF. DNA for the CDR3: TGTGCCAGCAGCCGTAGCGAGAGTGCACATACGCAGTATTTT. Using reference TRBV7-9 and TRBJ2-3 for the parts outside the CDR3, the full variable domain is DTGVSQNPRHKITKRGQNVTFRCDPISEHNRLYWYRQTLGQGPEFLTYFQNEAQLEKSRLLSDRFSAERPKGSFSTLEIQRTEQGDSAMYLCASSRSESAHTQYFGPGTRLTVL.

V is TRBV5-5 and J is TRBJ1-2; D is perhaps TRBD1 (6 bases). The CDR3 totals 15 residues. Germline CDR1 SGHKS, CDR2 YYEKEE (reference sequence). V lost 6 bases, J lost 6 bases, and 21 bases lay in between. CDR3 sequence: CASTIAYRALDGYTF. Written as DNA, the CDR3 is TGTGCCAGCACCATTGCGTACAGGGCTTTGGATGGCTACACCTTC.

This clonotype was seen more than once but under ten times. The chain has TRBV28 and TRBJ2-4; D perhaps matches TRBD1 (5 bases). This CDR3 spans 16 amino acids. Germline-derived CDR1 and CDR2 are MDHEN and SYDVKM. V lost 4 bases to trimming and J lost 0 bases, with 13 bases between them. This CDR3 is CASSSDRYLAKNIQYF. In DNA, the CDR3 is TGTGCCAGCAGTTCAGACAGATACTTAGCCAAAAACATTCAGTACTTC.

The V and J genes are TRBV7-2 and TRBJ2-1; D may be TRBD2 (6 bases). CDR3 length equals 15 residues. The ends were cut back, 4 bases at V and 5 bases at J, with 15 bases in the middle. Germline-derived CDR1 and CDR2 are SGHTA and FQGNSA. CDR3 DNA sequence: TGTGCCAGCAGCTCCTCGGGAGTAGGGCACAATGAGCAGTTCTTC. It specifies CASSSSGVGHNEQFF.

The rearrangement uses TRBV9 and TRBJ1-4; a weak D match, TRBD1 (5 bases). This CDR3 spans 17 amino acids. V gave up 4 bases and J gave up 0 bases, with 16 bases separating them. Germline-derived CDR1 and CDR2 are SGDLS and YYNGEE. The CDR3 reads CASSPLGGSATNEKLFF. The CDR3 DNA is TGTGCCAGCAGCCCCCTTGGGGGAAGTGCAACTAATGAAAAACTGTTTTTT.

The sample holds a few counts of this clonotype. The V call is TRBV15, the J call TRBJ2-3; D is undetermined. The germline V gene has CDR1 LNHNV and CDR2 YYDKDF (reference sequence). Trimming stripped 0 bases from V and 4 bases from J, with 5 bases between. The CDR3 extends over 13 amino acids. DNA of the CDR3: TGTGCCACCAGCAGAGATTACCCAGATACGCAGTATTTT. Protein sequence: CATSRDYPDTQYF.

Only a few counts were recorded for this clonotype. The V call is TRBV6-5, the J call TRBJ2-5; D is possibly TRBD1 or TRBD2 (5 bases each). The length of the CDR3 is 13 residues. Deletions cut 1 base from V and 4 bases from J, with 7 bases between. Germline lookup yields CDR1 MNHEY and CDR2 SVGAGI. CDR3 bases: TGTGCCAGCAGTTACTTGGGGACAGAGACCCAGTACTTC. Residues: CASSYLGTETQYF.

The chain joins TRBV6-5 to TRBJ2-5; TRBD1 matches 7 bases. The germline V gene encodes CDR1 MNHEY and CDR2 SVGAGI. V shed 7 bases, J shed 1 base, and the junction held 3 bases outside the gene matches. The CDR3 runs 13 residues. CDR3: CASKAGGQETQYF. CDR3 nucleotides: TGTGCCAGCAAGGCAGGGGGCCAAGAGACCCAGTACTTC.

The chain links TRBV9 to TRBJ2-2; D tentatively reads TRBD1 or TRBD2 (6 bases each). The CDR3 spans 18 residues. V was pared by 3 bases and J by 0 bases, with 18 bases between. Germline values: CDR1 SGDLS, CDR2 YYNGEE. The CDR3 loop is CASSDPRGGTSNTGELFF. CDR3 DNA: TGTGCCAGCAGCGATCCTCGCGGAGGGACATCGAACACCGGGGAGCTGTTTTTT.

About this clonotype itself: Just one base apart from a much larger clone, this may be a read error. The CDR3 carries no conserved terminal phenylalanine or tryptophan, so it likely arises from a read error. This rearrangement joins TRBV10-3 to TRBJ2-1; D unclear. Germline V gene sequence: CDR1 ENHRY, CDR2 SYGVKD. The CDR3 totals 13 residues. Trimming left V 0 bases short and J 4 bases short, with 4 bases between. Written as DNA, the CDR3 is TGTGCCATCAGTGAGTCGTATTACAATGAGCAGTTCTTG. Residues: CAISESYYNEQFL.

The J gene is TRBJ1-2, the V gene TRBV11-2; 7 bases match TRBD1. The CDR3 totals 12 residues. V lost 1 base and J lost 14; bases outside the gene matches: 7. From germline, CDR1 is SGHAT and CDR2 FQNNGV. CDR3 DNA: TGTGCCAGCAGCTTAGCTGGGACAGTGGGGACCTTC. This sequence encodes CASSLAGTVGTF.